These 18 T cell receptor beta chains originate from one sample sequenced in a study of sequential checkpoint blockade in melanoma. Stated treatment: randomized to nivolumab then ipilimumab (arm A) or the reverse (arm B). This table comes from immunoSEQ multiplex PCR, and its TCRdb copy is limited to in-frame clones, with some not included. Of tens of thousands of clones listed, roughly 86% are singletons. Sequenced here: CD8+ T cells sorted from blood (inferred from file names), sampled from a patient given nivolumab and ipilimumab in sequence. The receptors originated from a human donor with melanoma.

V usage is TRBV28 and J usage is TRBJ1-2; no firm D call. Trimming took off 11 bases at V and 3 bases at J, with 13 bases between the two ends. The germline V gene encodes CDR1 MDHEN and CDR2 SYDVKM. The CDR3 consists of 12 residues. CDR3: CAAKRTDYGYTF. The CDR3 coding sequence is TGTGCCGCTAAGCGGACGGACTATGGCTACACCTTC.

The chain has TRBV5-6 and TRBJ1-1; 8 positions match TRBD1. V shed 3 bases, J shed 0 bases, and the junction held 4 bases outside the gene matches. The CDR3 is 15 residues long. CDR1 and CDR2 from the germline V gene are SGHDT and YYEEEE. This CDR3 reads CASSWTGTLNTEAFF. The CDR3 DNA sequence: TGTGCCAGCAGCTGGACAGGGACCTTGAACACTGAAGCTTTCTTT.

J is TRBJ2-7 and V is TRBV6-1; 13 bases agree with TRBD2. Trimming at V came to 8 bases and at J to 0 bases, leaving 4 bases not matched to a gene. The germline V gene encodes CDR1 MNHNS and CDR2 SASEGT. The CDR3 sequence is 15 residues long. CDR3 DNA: TGTGCCAGCGTAAGGACTAGCGGGAGCTCCTACGAGCAGTACTTC. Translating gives CASVRTSGSSYEQYF.

The CDR3 loop is CASRQGQGGRELFF. CDR3 nucleotides: TGTGCCAGCAGACAGGGACAGGGAGGCCGGGAGCTGTTTTTT. The chain recombines TRBV27 with TRBJ2-2; 9 bases match TRBD1. Trimming took 6 bases from V and 9 from J; bases not matched to a gene: 8. The CDR3 contains 14 residues. CDR1 is MNHEY and CDR2 is SMNVEV in the germline V gene (reference sequence).

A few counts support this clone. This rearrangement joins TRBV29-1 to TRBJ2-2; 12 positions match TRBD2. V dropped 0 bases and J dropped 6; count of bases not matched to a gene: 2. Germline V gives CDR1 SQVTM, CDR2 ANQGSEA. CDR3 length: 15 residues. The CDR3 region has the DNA TGCAGCGTTGAAGATCCTAGCGGGAGGGCCGGGGAGCTGTTTTTT. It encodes CSVEDPSGRAGELFF.

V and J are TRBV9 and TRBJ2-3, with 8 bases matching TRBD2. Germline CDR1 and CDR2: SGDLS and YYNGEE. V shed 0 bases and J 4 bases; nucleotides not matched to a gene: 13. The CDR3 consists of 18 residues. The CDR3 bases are TGTGCCAGCAGCGTAGAAGCGGGGGCGACCCGGTGGCCAGATACGCAGTATTTT. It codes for CASSVEAGATRWPDTQYF. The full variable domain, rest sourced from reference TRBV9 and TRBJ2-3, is DSGVTQTPKHLITATGQRVTLRCSPRSGDLSVYWYQQSLDQGLQFLIQYYNGEERAKGNILERFSAQQFPDLHSELNLSSLELGDSALYFCASSVEAGATRWPDTQYFGPGTRLTVL.

The CDR3 nucleotides are TGCGCCAGCAGCCTCTACGGGACTCCAAAGGTAGAGACCCAGTACTTC. Amino acid sequence: CASSLYGTPKVETQYF. The genes are TRBV4-1 and TRBJ2-5, with a weak D call TRBD2 (6 bases). This CDR3 is 16 amino acids long. Germline CDR1 is MGHRA and CDR2 is YSYEKL. The V and J ends lost 4 bases and 4 bases respectively, with 19 bases between them.

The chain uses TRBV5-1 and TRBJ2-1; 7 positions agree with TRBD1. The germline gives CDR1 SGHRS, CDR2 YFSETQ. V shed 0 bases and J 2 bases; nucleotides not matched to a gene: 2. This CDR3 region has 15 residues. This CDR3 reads CASSLGDSAYNEQFF. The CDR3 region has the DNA TGCGCCAGCAGCTTGGGGGACAGTGCCTACAATGAGCAGTTCTTC.

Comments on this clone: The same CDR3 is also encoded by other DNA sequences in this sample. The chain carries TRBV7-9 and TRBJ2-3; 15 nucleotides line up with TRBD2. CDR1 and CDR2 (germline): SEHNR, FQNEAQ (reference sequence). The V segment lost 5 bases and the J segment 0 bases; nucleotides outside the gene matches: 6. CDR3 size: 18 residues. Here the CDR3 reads CASSSGTSGRSSTDTQYF. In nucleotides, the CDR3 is TGTGCCAGCAGCAGCGGGACTAGCGGGAGGTCTAGCACAGATACGCAGTATTTT.

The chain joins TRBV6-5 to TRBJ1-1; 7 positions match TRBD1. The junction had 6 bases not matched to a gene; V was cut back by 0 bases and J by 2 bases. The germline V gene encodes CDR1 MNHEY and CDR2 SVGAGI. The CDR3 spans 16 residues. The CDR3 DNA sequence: TGTGCCAGCAGTTACTCGGCTCGGACAGGCAACACTGAAGCTTTCTTT. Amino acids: CASSYSARTGNTEAFF.

The DNA for the CDR3 is TGTGCCAGCAGTGAAGGGTTAGGGACAGGGGGCGGTCAGCCCCAGCATTTT. Translated: CASSEGLGTGGGQPQHF. The chain carries TRBV2 and TRBJ1-5, with TRBD1 matching over 12 bases. This CDR3 region has 17 residues. Germline CDR1 and CDR2: SNHLY and FYNNEI. The V segment lost 1 base and the J segment 6 bases; nucleotides outside the gene matches: 7.

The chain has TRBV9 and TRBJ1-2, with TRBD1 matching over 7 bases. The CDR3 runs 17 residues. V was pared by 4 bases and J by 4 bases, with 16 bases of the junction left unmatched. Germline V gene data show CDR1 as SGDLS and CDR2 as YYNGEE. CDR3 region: CASSPRQGRGTSYGYTF. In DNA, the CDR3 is TGTGCCAGCAGCCCTCGACAGGGCAGGGGGACGAGCTATGGCTACACCTTC.

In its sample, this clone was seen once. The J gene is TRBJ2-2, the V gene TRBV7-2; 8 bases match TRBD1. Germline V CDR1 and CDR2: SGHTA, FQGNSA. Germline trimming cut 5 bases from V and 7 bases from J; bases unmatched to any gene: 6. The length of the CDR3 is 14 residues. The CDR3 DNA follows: TGTGCCAGCAGCCCCCAGGGGGCCGGCGGGGAGCTGTTTTTT. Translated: CASSPQGAGGELFF.

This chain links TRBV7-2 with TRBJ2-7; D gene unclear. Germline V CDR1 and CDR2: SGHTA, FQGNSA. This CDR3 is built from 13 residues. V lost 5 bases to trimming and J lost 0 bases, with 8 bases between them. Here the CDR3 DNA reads TGTGCCAGCAGCGTGACTCACTCCTACGAGCAGTACTTC. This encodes CASSVTHSYEQYF.

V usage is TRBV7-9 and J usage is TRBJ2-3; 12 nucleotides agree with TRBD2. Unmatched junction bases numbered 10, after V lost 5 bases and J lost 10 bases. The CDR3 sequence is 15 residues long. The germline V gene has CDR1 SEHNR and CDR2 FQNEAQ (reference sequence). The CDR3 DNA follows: TGTGCCAGCAGCATATGGACTAGCGGGATTATCGCGCAGTATTTT. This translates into CASSIWTSGIIAQYF.

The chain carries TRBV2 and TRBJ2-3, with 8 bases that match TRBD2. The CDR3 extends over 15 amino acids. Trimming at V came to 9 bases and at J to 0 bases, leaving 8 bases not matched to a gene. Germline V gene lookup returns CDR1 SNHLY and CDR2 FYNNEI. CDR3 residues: CASLFSGTSTDTQYF. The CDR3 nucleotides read TGTGCCAGTTTATTTAGCGGGACTAGCACAGATACGCAGTATTTT. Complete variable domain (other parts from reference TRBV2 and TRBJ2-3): EPEVTQTPSHQVTQMGQEVILRCVPISNHLYFYWYRQILGQKVEFLVSFYNNEISEKSEIFDDQFSVERPDGSNFTLKIRSTKLEDSAMYFCASLFSGTSTDTQYFGPGTRLTVL.

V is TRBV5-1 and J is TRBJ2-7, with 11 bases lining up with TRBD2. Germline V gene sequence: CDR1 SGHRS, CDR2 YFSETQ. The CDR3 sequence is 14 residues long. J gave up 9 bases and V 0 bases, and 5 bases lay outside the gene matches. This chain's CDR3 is CASSLVLAGGVQYF. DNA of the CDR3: TGCGCCAGCAGCTTGGTTCTAGCGGGAGGCGTGCAGTACTTC. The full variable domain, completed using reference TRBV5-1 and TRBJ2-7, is KAGVTQTPRYLIKTRGQQVTLSCSPISGHRSVSWYQQTPGQGLQFLFEYFSETQRNKGNFPGRFSGRQFSNSRSEMNVSTLELGDSALYLCASSLVLAGGVQYFGPGTRLTVT.

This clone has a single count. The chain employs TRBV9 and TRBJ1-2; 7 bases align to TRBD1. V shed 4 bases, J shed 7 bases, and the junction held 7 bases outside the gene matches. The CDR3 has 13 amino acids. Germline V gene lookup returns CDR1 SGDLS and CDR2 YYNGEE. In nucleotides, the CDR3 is TGTGCCAGCAGCCGACAGGGTGGGGGTGGCTACACCTTC. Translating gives CASSRQGGGGYTF.